These 18 T cell receptor beta chains were sequenced from one sample in a study of early T cells in non-severe SARS-CoV-2 infection. One entry per CDR3 protein, called by TCRdb with MiXCR from the 5' RACE reads. The table has under 45,000 distinct CDR3 sequences, 6% to 8% seen once. The sequencing here drew on whole blood, taken at baseline. The receptors shown here come from an adult who was a healthcare worker with PCR-confirmed SARS-CoV-2 infection or an uninfected control (not recorded which).

This clonotype has ten or more counts. The chain joins TRBV24-1 to TRBJ2-3; 9 positions match TRBD1. Losses at the gene ends were 2 bases for V and 6 bases for J; bases not matched to a gene: 5. This CDR3 spans 15 amino acids. Germline V gene lookup returns CDR1 KGHDR and CDR2 SFDVKD. CDR3: CATSDWTGVWDTQYF. CDR3 DNA: TGTGCCACCAGTGATTGGACAGGGGTCTGGGATACGCAGTATTTT.

In this sample, this clonotype turned up many times. The V and J genes are TRBV11-2 and TRBJ1-1; D remains ambiguous. CDR1 SGHAT and CDR2 FQNNGV come from the germline V gene. Trimming pared 4 bases from V and 5 bases from J, leaving 14 bases between. The CDR3 contains 14 residues. The CDR3 reads CASSSHIRRTEAFF. In nucleotides, the CDR3 is TGTGCCAGCAGCTCCCACATAAGGAGAACTGAAGCTTTCTTT.

In this sample, this clonotype turned up many times. The rearrangement links TRBV6-2 or TRBV6-3 to TRBJ1-1; D is possibly TRBD1 (5 bases). Trimming shortened V by 2 bases and J by 1 base, and 8 bases separated the two germline ends. The CDR3 covers 14 residues. Germline CDR1 MNHEY, CDR2 SVGEGT. The CDR3 reads CASSYRGGNTEAFF. CDR3 in DNA: TGTGCCAGCAGTTACAGGGGCGGGAACACTGAAGCTTTCTTT.

This clonotype was recorded at least ten times. V and J are TRBV5-6 and TRBJ1-2; the D is unclear. The germline V gene has CDR1 SGHDT and CDR2 YYEEEE. V was shortened by 4 bases and J by 7 bases, with 11 bases between the two germline ends. This CDR3 has 12 residues. The CDR3 region is CASSVYSLGYTF. CDR3 nucleotides: TGTGCCAGCAGCGTCTACAGCCTTGGCTACACCTTC.

This clonotype was counted ten times or more. The chain combines TRBV7-3 with TRBJ2-7; TRBD2 is a possible D gene (5 bases). The CDR3 extends over 15 amino acids. The germline gives CDR1 SGHTA, CDR2 FQGTGA. Trimming removed 3 bases at V and 3 bases at J, with 15 bases between. The CDR3 loop reads CASSLWASHVYEQYF. CDR3 sequence (DNA): TGTGCCAGCAGCTTGTGGGCTAGCCACGTCTACGAGCAGTACTTC. Variable domain in full (rest from reference TRBV7-3 and TRBJ2-7): GAGVSQTPSNKVTEKGKYVELRCDPISGHTALYWYRQSLGQGPEFLIYFQGTGAADDSGLPNDRFFAVRPEGSVSTLKIQRTERGDSAVYLCASSLWASHVYEQYFGPGTRLTVT.

This clonotype appeared many times. V and J are TRBV7-2 and TRBJ2-3, with TRBD1 as a possible D gene (5 bases). Trimming removed 4 bases from V and 0 bases from J, with 14 bases in between. The CDR3 runs to 16 residues. Germline V gene sequence: CDR1 SGHTA, CDR2 FQGNSA. The CDR3: CASSSAGQGSTDTQYF. DNA of the CDR3: TGTGCCAGCAGCTCGGCAGGCCAGGGTAGCACAGATACGCAGTATTTT.

This clonotype has ten or more counts. This rearrangement joins TRBV30 to TRBJ2-2; D possibly uses TRBD1 or TRBD2 (5 bases each). CDR1 GTSNPN and CDR2 SVGIG come from the germline V gene (reference sequence). Trimming took 1 base from V and 6 from J, leaving 9 bases between them. The CDR3 covers 13 residues. DNA of the CDR3: TGTGCCTGGAGTGGGGACGGTGCCGGGGAGCTGTTTTTT. Residues: CAWSGDGAGELFF.

This clonotype showed up many times. The rearrangement links TRBV14 to TRBJ2-1, with D perhaps matching TRBD1 (5 bases). Germline V gene lookup returns CDR1 SGHDN and CDR2 FVKESK. Trimming left V 2 bases short and J 2 bases short, with 10 bases between. This CDR3 comprises 15 residues. CDR3 nucleotide sequence: TGTGCCAGCAGCCAATGGCAGGGCGCCTACAATGAGCAGTTCTTC. This codes for CASSQWQGAYNEQFF.

This clonotype has a count of ten or more. The chain carries TRBV5-4 and TRBJ2-5; D perhaps matches TRBD1 (6 bases). V was trimmed by 4 bases and J by 4 bases, leaving 17 bases between them. CDR1 and CDR2 (germline): SGHNT, YYREEE (reference sequence). The CDR3 sequence is 15 residues long. The CDR3: CASSRPQGQGETQYF. In DNA, the CDR3 is TGTGCCAGCAGCCGTCCTCAGGGGCAGGGAGAGACCCAGTACTTC.

The chain uses TRBV6-2 or TRBV6-3 and TRBJ2-2, with a possible D match to TRBD1 (5 bases). The germline CDR1 and CDR2 sequences are MNHEY and SVGEGT. Trimming left V 11 bases short and J 3 bases short, with 16 bases between. The CDR3 has 14 residues. The CDR3 reads CAGTDTRDTGELFF. The CDR3, as DNA: TGTGCCGGCACCGACACCAGGGACACCGGGGAGCTGTTTTTT.

The chain carries TRBV5-1 and TRBJ1-1; no clear D gene. Germline V gene lookup returns CDR1 SGHRS and CDR2 YFSETQ. The V end lost 1 base, the J end lost 4 bases, and 5 bases lay between the germline ends. The CDR3 covers 12 residues. CDR3 loop: CASSLSSTEAFF. As DNA, the CDR3 is TGCGCCAGCAGCTTGAGTAGCACTGAAGCTTTCTTT. Together with reference TRBV5-1 and TRBJ1-1, the CDR3 gives the full variable domain: KAGVTQTPRYLIKTRGQQVTLSCSPISGHRSVSWYQQTPGQGLQFLFEYFSETQRNKGNFPGRFSGRQFSNSRSEMNVSTLELGDSALYLCASSLSSTEAFFGQGTRLTVV.

This clonotype was seen only a few times. The V and J genes are TRBV15 and TRBJ2-7; no clear D. Trimming took off 3 bases at V and 7 bases at J, with 13 bases between the two ends. CDR1 LNHNV and CDR2 YYDKDF come from the germline V gene (reference sequence). This CDR3 has 13 residues. CDR3 nucleotide sequence: TGTGCCACCAGCAGCACCCGGATGGGGGAGCAGTACTTC. This gives the protein CATSSTRMGEQYF.

This clonotype showed up many times. The chain couples TRBV28 to TRBJ1-6; D gene uncertain. Germline V gene sequence: CDR1 MDHEN, CDR2 SYDVKM. Deletions cut 3 bases from V and 7 bases from J, with 10 bases between. CDR3 length: 14 amino acids. CDR3 DNA: TGTGCCAGCAGTTTGGTAGGGAAGAATTCACCCCTCCACTTT. Its translation: CASSLVGKNSPLHF.

There are a few counts of this clonotype. The V gene is TRBV30, the J gene TRBJ2-3, with 14 bases that match TRBD2. Trimming took 2 bases from V and 5 from J; bases not matched to a gene: 6. The CDR3 is made up of 16 amino acids. Germline CDR1 reads GTSNPN; CDR2 reads SVGIG (reference sequence). The CDR3 DNA reads as TGTGCCTGGAGTAGGGGACTAGCGGGAGACGGAGATACGCAGTATTTT. Protein sequence: CAWSRGLAGDGDTQYF.

The V call is TRBV29-1, the J call TRBJ2-3; 7 bases line up with TRBD2. V shed 6 bases, J shed 7 bases, and the junction held 1 base outside the gene matches. CDR1 and CDR2 (germline): SQVTM, ANQGSEA. This CDR3 has 10 residues. CDR3 in DNA: TGCAGCGTGGGACTAAATACGCAGTATTTT. Its translation is CSVGLNTQYF.

The sample holds many counts of this clonotype. This chain connects TRBV5-1 to TRBJ2-3; 14 bases match TRBD2. Germline V gene sequence: CDR1 SGHRS, CDR2 YFSETQ. V dropped 2 bases and J dropped 4; count of bases not matched to a gene: 3. This CDR3 has 16 amino acids. CDR3 region: CASSLGTSGRSDTQYF. DNA for the CDR3: TGCGCCAGCAGCTTAGGGACTAGCGGGAGATCAGATACGCAGTATTTT. Filled out from reference TRBV5-1 and TRBJ2-3, the complete variable domain reads KAGVTQTPRYLIKTRGQQVTLSCSPISGHRSVSWYQQTPGQGLQFLFEYFSETQRNKGNFPGRFSGRQFSNSRSEMNVSTLELGDSALYLCASSLGTSGRSDTQYFGPGTRLTVL.

This clonotype has more than one count but fewer than ten. The J gene is TRBJ1-2, the V gene TRBV24-1, with D possibly being TRBD1 (5 bases). The V gene's germline CDR1 is KGHDR and CDR2 SFDVKD. Trimming pared 4 bases from V and 7 bases from J, leaving 9 bases between. This CDR3 spans 12 amino acids. In DNA, the CDR3 is TGTGCCACCAGTGAGCGTGACAGTGGCTACACCTTC. Amino acid sequence: CATSERDSGYTF.

This clonotype was seen a few times. The V and J genes are TRBV28 and TRBJ2-2; D is unresolved. V was trimmed by 5 bases and J by 0 bases, leaving 10 bases between them. Looked up from germline, CDR1 is MDHEN and CDR2 is SYDVKM. This CDR3 is built from 15 residues. CDR3 nucleotides: TGTGCCAGCAGTGTCGACCTCGCGAACACCGGGGAGCTGTTTTTT. This codes for CASSVDLANTGELFF.